This T cell receptor (beta chain) was sequenced in a study of beta chain features in type 1 diabetes. This clone was detected a few times. Its specificity is not known. Deletions cut 0 bases from V and 6 bases from J, with 8 bases between. The CDR3 covers 12 residues. Germline lookup yields CDR1 GTSNPN and CDR2 SVGIG (reference sequence). Since all of the isolated RNA was reverse transcribed, expressed TCRB transcripts were what got sequenced. Read counts averaged approximately 3.5 million for samples of naive, central memory and regulatory T cells. Produced via immunoSEQ multiplex PCR; TCRdb's table is partial and in-frame only. Found here are about 650,000 clones, around 11% of them singletons; the top ten hold around 0.12%. Cell sorting via CD45RO/CCR7/CD25/CD127/CD95/CD27 was performed to obtain CD4+ naive, central memory, regulatory and stem cell-like memory cells. General study findings and limits: Shortening that was moderate but significant affected the TCRB CDR3s of Type 1 diabetes patients in all four CD4+ subsets. Across patients, naive, central memory and Treg TCRB repertoires exhibited apparently greater similarity than was observed across healthy donors.

V gene TRBV30 combines with J gene TRBJ1-2; D uncertain. The receptor was derived from a young man with type 1 diabetes. Sample: naive CD4+ T cells from blood. This CDR3 is CAWSVRDHGYTF. Here the CDR3 DNA reads TGTGCCTGGAGTGTCCGGGATCATGGCTACACCTTC.